Presented here are 21 T cell receptor beta chains from one specimen sequenced in a study of CD8 T cells in Susac syndrome. The RNA, roughly 0.5 to 1 ug, was put through reverse transcription using random hexamers. One entry per CDR3 protein, called by TCRdb with MiXCR from the immunoSEQ multiplex PCR reads. The data show roughly 200,000 distinct CDR3 sequences, approximately 96% seen once. The sample taken for sequencing was CD4+ T cells from PBMCs. The receptor set was obtained from a human donor with multiple sclerosis.

The chain combines TRBV11-1 with TRBJ2-1; either TRBD1 or TRBD2 may supply D (6 bases each). With 7 bases removed from V and 6 bases from J, the gap between germline ends came to 10 bases. CDR1 is SGHAT and CDR2 is FQDESV in the germline V gene (reference sequence). CDR3 size: 12 residues. CDR3 coding DNA: TGTGCCAGCAAAGGGGGGTCCAATGAGCAGTTCTTC. Translated, it gives CASKGGSNEQFF.

The CDR3 spells CASSTLQTSPLHF. The CDR3 DNA is TGTGCCAGCAGCACCCTACAAACGTCACCCCTCCACTTT. The gene calls are TRBV9 and TRBJ1-6; no firm D call. This CDR3 is 13 amino acids long. With 4 bases removed from V and 10 bases from J, the gap between germline ends came to 12 bases. Germline CDR1 is SGDLS and CDR2 is YYNGEE.

This clonotype has a handful of counts. The V call is TRBV6-1, the J call TRBJ1-1; unclear D gene. Germline V gives CDR1 MNHNS, CDR2 SASEGT. This CDR3 spans 13 amino acids. The germline V and J ends were trimmed by 8 bases and 0 bases, with 10 bases remaining between them. The CDR3 reads CASSGSLNTEAFF. The CDR3 coding sequence is TGTGCCAGCTCGGGCAGCTTGAACACTGAAGCTTTCTTT.

The CDR3 nucleotides read TGTGCCAGCAGCCAGGGCGCAGGGACTAATGAAAAACTGTTTTTT. This translates into CASSQGAGTNEKLFF. V usage is TRBV9 and J usage is TRBJ1-4; D is perhaps TRBD1 (5 bases). Trimming cost V 4 bases and J 2 bases, with 12 bases left between them. Germline lookup yields CDR1 SGDLS and CDR2 YYNGEE. CDR3 length: 15 amino acids.

CDR3 loop: CASSPGNGKAANNEQFF. The DNA of the CDR3 is TGCGCCAGCAGCCCGGGAAACGGTAAAGCCGCGAACAATGAGCAGTTCTTC. This sequence joins TRBV4-1 and TRBJ2-1, with D possibly matching TRBD2 (5 bases). The V gene lost 4 bases and the J gene lost 5 bases, with 21 bases spanning the gap. This CDR3 has 17 amino acids. Germline assignment: CDR1 MGHRA and CDR2 YSYEKL.

The V call is TRBV4-1, the J call TRBJ2-5, with D tentatively TRBD2 (5 bases). Between the trimmed V and J ends, which lost 6 bases and 3 bases, there was a span of 11 bases. Germline V gene data show CDR1 as MGHRA and CDR2 as YSYEKL. CDR3 length: 13 residues. The CDR3: CASRPFGEETQYF. CDR3 in DNA: TGCGCCAGCAGACCCTTCGGGGAAGAGACCCAGTACTTC.

This chain connects TRBV12-3 or TRBV12-4 to TRBJ1-1; no clear D gene. This CDR3 contains 15 residues. The germline V and J ends were trimmed by 6 bases and 5 bases, with 19 bases remaining between them. CDR3 DNA sequence: TGTGCCAGCAGCCGCCCGCTCACTGCCCGGACTGAAGCTTTCTTT. Translated: CASSRPLTARTEAFF.

This chain links TRBV12-2 with TRBJ1-1. TRBV12-2 is an annotated pseudogene. The CDR3 spans 15 residues. DNA of the CDR3: TGTGCAAGTCGCTTAGCGGCGCACGGGGACACTGAAGTTTTCTTT. It encodes CASRLAAHGDTEVFF.

The genes are TRBV27 and TRBJ1-2, with D hard to call. The CDR3 consists of 14 residues. From germline, CDR1 is MNHEY and CDR2 SMNVEV (reference sequence). V lost 5 bases and J lost 3, with 13 bases in between. The DNA of the CDR3 is TGTGCCAGCAGTCGTACTACAGCTCACTATGGCTACACCTTC. Translating gives CASSRTTAHYGYTF.

This clonotype was picked up one time. This chain links TRBV29-1 with TRBJ2-3; 8 bases agree with TRBD2. The CDR3 is 14 amino acids. Losses at the gene ends were 7 bases for V and 4 bases for J; bases not matched to a gene: 10. Germline loops: CDR1 SQVTM, CDR2 ANQGSEA. The CDR3, as DNA: TGCAGCGGTGAGACTAGCGAATCCCCAGATACGCAGTATTTT. As protein: CSGETSESPDTQYF.

This clonotype was recorded once. The rearrangement joins TRBV7-2 to TRBJ2-7, with 11 bases identical to TRBD2. The CDR3 runs 14 residues. With V trimmed by 5 bases and J by 4 bases, 4 bases remained unmatched. Germline V gives CDR1 SGHTA, CDR2 FQGNSA. The CDR3 region is CASSLGLAGYEQYF. The CDR3 region has the DNA TGTGCCAGCAGCCTCGGACTAGCGGGTTACGAGCAGTACTTC.

The chain carries TRBV20-1 and TRBJ2-7; D is uncertain. V was trimmed by 3 bases and J by 1 base, leaving 13 bases between them. Germline V gives CDR1 DFQATT, CDR2 SNEGSKA (reference sequence). The CDR3 spans 14 residues. The CDR3 region is CSASYARGSYEQYF. CDR3 nucleotide sequence: TGCAGTGCTAGTTACGCTAGAGGATCCTACGAGCAGTACTTC.

The genes are TRBV28 and TRBJ1-1; TRBD1 agrees at 8 bases. The CDR3 spans 15 residues. Germline loops: CDR1 MDHEN, CDR2 SYDVKM. CDR3 in DNA: TGTGCTGCGATACCCCAGGGGGCCATGAACACTGAAGCTTTCTTT. Residues: CAAIPQGAMNTEAFF.

This clonotype came up once. This chain links TRBV3-1 with TRBJ1-1, with a possible D match to TRBD1 (6 bases). The germline CDR1 and CDR2 sequences are LGHDT and YNNKEL (reference sequence). The CDR3 length is 16 residues. The V gene lost 5 bases and the J gene lost 3 bases, with 19 bases spanning the gap. CDR3 amino acids: CASSLRGGISDTEAFF. CDR3 in DNA: TGTGCCAGCAGCTTACGAGGGGGGATTAGTGACACTGAAGCTTTCTTT.

The V gene is TRBV3-1, the J gene TRBJ2-5; weak D call: TRBD1 (6 bases). Per germline, CDR1 LGHDT and CDR2 YNNKEL (reference sequence). This CDR3 comprises 14 residues. V gave up 4 bases and J gave up 5 bases, with 14 bases separating them. The CDR3 coding sequence is TGTGCCAGCAGCCCGGGACAAGTCGATGAGACCCAGTACTTC. It yields the protein CASSPGQVDETQYF.

On this clonotype: At one of its ends the junction is not consistent with the germline gene, which may arise from a read error. This sequence joins TRBV12-3 or TRBV12-4 and TRBJ2-1; D may correspond to TRBD1 or TRBD2 (5 bases each). The CDR3 runs to 14 residues. The CDR3 spells CASTWGSHYNEQFF. CDR3 in DNA: TGTGCGAGCACGTGGGGGTCCCACTACAATGAGCAGTTCTTC.

The V call is TRBV15, the J call TRBJ2-5; D not certain. V dropped 2 bases and J dropped 5 bases, with 6 bases sitting between them. The CDR3 covers 12 residues. Germline values: CDR1 LNHNV, CDR2 YYDKDF (reference sequence). CDR3 in DNA: TGTGCCACCAGCAGACAAGGGGAGACCCAGTACTTC. Its translation is CATSRQGETQYF.

The rearrangement joins TRBV30 to TRBJ2-2; D is uncertain. The CDR3 runs 15 residues. Germline assignment: CDR1 GTSNPN and CDR2 SVGIG (reference sequence). V lost 3 bases and J lost 4, with 15 bases in between. Written as DNA, the CDR3 is TGTGCCTGGAGCAAGCCAGGTTTTCCCACCGGGGAGCTGTTTTTT. Translating it yields CAWSKPGFPTGELFF.

CDR3 nucleotide sequence: TGTGCCAGCAGTGGGATACGACAAGAGACCCAGTACTTC. Translating it yields CASSGIRQETQYF. V and J are TRBV2 and TRBJ2-5; D is ambiguous. CDR1 is SNHLY and CDR2 is FYNNEI in the germline V gene. V dropped 4 bases and J dropped 2 bases, with 8 bases sitting between them. The CDR3 contains 13 residues.

This clonotype is a singleton in its sample. The chain links TRBV30 to TRBJ2-7; 8 bases align to TRBD1. The germline V gene has CDR1 GTSNPN and CDR2 SVGIG (reference sequence). Trimming cost V 8 bases and J 0 bases; bases outside gene matches: 12. The CDR3 runs 15 residues. Written as DNA, the CDR3 is TGTGCCGGGACAGGCCGACCCCGTTCCTCCTACGAGCAGTACTTC. The encoded protein is CAGTGRPRSSYEQYF.

V gene TRBV30 combines with J gene TRBJ1-3, with TRBD1 matching over 9 bases. V dropped 2 bases and J dropped 0; count of bases not matched to a gene: 8. Germline V gene sequence: CDR1 GTSNPN, CDR2 SVGIG (reference sequence). CDR3 length equals 17 residues. The CDR3 loop reads CAWSPSTGGGSGNTIYF. The CDR3 DNA is TGTGCCTGGAGTCCTTCAACAGGGGGCGGCTCTGGAAACACCATATATTTT. The full variable domain, completed using reference TRBV30 and TRBJ1-3, is SQTIHQWPATLVQPVGSPLSLECTVEGTSNPNLYWYRQAAGRGLQLLFYSVGIGQISSEVPQNLSASRPQDRQFILSSKKLLLSDSGFYLCAWSPSTGGGSGNTIYFGEGSWLTVV.